This TCR beta chain was documented in a study of STAT5B mutations in CD4+ large granular lymphocyte leukemia. Assay: immunoSEQ multiplex PCR; the TCRdb copy retains only in-frame clones and omits some. The sample yields about 30,000 clones, around 82% seen once. Study-wide findings and caveats: Top patient clones used TRBV06 genes more often: 8/27 versus 2/35 in controls. Higher CD4+ than CD8+ T-LGLL clonality might reflect small sample size.

Germline V gene sequence: CDR1 MNHNS, CDR2 SASEGT. J was trimmed by 3 bases and V by 4 bases; bases with no gene match: 9. The CDR3 has 15 amino acids. As for this clone: Its specificity is not known.

Healthy controls were blood donor buffy coats. The chain employs TRBV6-1 and TRBJ2-7; 7 bases line up with TRBD1. This sequence originates from a human donor in good health. Input material: CD4+ T cells from blood buffy coats. The chain's CDR3 is CASSADRAEIYEQYF. Here the CDR3 DNA reads TGTGCCAGCAGTGCCGACAGGGCGGAAATCTACGAGCAGTACTTC.